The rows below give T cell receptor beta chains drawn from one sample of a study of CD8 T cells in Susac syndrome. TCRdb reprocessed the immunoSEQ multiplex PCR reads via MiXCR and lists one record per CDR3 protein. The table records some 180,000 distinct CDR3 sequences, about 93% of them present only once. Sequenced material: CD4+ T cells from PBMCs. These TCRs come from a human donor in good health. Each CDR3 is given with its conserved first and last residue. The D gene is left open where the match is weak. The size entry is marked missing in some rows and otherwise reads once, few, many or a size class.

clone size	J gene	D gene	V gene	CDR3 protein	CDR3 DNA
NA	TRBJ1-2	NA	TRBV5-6	CASSRRGAYTF	TGTGCCAGCAGCCGGCGGGGCGCCTACACCTTC
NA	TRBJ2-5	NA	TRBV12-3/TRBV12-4	CASKDGRTQYF	TGTGCCTCGAAGGATGGGAGGACCCAGTACTTC
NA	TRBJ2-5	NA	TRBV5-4	CASSYGIIQETQYF	TGTGCCAGCAGCTATGGGATAATACAAGAGACCCAGTACTTC
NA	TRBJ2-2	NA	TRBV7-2	CASSLTGASGELFF	TGTGCCAGCAGCTTAACCGGGGCCTCCGGGGAGCTGTTTTTT
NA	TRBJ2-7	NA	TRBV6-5	CASSYRAGKGYEQYF	TGTGCCAGCAGTTACCGGGCAGGGAAGGGCTACGAGCAGTACTTC
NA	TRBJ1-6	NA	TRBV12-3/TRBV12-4	CASSLAPPGTSYNSPLHF	TGTGCCAGCAGTTTAGCCCCCCCAGGGACCAGCTATAATTCACCCCTCCACTTT
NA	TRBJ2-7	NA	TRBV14	CASSQDGRGAGTTYEQYF	TGTGCCAGCAGCCAAGATGGGCGTGGAGCCGGGACGACCTACGAGCAGTACTTC
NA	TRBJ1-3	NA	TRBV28	CASSLYPVTFVAGNTIYF	TGTGCCAGCAGTTTATACCCAGTAACGTTTGTCGCTGGAAACACCATATATTTT
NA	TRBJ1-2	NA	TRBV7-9	CASSFDYENGYTF	TGTGCCAGCAGCTTTGACTACGAAAATGGCTACACCTTC
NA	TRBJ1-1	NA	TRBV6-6	CASSWGTEAFF	TGTGCCAGCAGTTGGGGAACTGAAGCTTTCTTT
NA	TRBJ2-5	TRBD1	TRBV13	CASSSRGGTGETQYF	TGTGCCAGCAGCTCCCGCGGCGGGACAGGGGAGACCCAGTACTTC
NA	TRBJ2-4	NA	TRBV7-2	CASSPRRGGLAKNIQYF	TGTGCCAGCAGCCCGCGGAGGGGCGGCTTAGCCAAAAACATTCAGTACTTC
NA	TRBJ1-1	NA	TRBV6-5	CASSRENGKAFF	TGTGCCAGCAGTCGCGAGAATGGCAAAGCTTTCTTT
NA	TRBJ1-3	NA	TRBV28	CASRHPPGPGRDTIYF	TGTGCCAGCAGGCATCCCCCGGGACCCGGGAGGGACACCATATATTTT
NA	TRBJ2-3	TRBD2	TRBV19	CASSIGALAGSSTDTQYF	TGTGCCAGTAGTATAGGGGCACTAGCGGGGTCTAGCACAGATACGCAGTATTTT
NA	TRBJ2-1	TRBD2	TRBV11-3	CASSHGLAGSNEQFF	TGTGCCAGCAGCCACGGACTAGCGGGGAGCAATGAGCAGTTCTTC
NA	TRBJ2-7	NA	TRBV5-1	CASSLSGLYEQYF	TGCGCCAGCAGCCTATCGGGGCTCTACGAGCAGTACTTC
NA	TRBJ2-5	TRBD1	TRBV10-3	CAISSPGGGETQYF	TGTGCCATCAGTAGTCCAGGGGGCGGCGAGACCCAGTACTTC
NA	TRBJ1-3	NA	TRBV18	CASSPRGAPGNTIYF	TGTGCCAGCTCACCACGAGGGGCACCTGGAAACACCATATATTTT
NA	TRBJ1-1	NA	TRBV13	CASSLLSGVAEAFF	TGTGCCAGCAGCTTACTTTCAGGGGTAGCTGAAGCTTTCTTT
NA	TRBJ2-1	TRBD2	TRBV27	CASSSIAGASYEQFF	TGTGCCAGCAGTTCAATAGCGGGGGCCTCTTATGAGCAGTTCTTC
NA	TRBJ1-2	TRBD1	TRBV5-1	CASSLTGGPSYTF	TGCGCCAGCAGCCTTACAGGGGGCCCAAGCTACACCTTC
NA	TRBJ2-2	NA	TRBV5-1	CASSLRLPRTSGELFF	TGCGCCAGCAGCTTGAGGCTCCCCAGGACGAGCGGGGAGCTGTTTTTT
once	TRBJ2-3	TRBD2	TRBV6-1	CASSTSGGTDTQYF	TGTGCCAGCAGTACAAGCGGGGGCACAGATACGCAGTATTTT
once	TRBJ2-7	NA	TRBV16	CASSQGVWEQYF	TGTGCCAGCAGCCAAGGGGTGTGGGAGCAGTACTTC
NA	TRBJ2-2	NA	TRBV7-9	CASKLGPGELFF	TGTGCCAGCAAGTTAGGACCCGGGGAGCTGTTTTTT
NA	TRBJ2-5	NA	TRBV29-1	CSVEGTRETQYF	TGCAGCGTTGAAGGAACGAGGGAGACCCAGTACTTC
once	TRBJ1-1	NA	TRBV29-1	CSVIPGAMNTEAFF	TGCAGCGTCATTCCAGGGGCCATGAACACTGAAGCTTTCTTT
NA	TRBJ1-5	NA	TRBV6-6	CASCHSGGSANQPQHF	TGTGCCAGCTGCCACTCGGGAGGTTCTGCCAATCAGCCCCAGCATTTT